These 9 T cell receptor beta chains were sequenced from one sample in a study of blood T cell repertoires in COVID-19 (dated by TCRdb to 2019 to 2021). Library creation used the immunoSEQ multiplex PCR assay. Held by TCRdb, this immuneACCESS table contains in-frame sequences only and omits some clones. Under half of the omission traces to an unresolved V gene where checked; the cause of the rest is unknown. The sample data list 120,000 or so clones, and about 88% of these were observed just once. Approximately 1% of the sample is taken by the ten largest. Sequencing was done on a sample of peripheral blood. These receptors came from an elderly woman with acute or convalescent COVID-19.

The rearrangement links TRBV27 to TRBJ1-1, with D tentatively TRBD1 (5 bases). The germline gives CDR1 MNHEY, CDR2 SMNVEV (reference sequence). This CDR3 comprises 12 residues. With 3 bases removed from V and 6 bases from J, the gap between germline ends came to 8 bases. CDR3 sequence: CASSLEGSEAFF. CDR3 sequence (DNA): TGTGCCAGCAGTTTGGAGGGGTCTGAAGCTTTCTTT.

The rearrangement links TRBV6-5 to TRBJ2-1; D perhaps matches TRBD1 (6 bases). V lost 6 bases to trimming and J lost 11 bases, with 20 bases between them. This CDR3 is built from 14 residues. Looked up from germline, CDR1 is MNHEY and CDR2 is SVGAGI. The CDR3 DNA follows: TGTGCCAGCAGCACCGCGCTTGGTCAGGGGAAGCAGTTCTTC. Protein: CASSTALGQGKQFF.

The chain couples TRBV2 to TRBJ1-2, with a possible D match to TRBD1 (5 bases). The ends were cut back, 0 bases at V and 7 bases at J, with 15 bases in the middle. The length of the CDR3 is 15 residues. Germline V gene lookup returns CDR1 SNHLY and CDR2 FYNNEI. The CDR3 loop reads CASSEAQGGRGGYTF. The DNA of the CDR3 is TGTGCCAGCAGTGAAGCGCAGGGAGGGAGGGGTGGCTACACCTTC.

The chain uses TRBV19 and TRBJ1-2; possible D gene TRBD1, 5 bases. V was clipped by 6 bases and J by 4 bases, with 9 bases between them. Germline CDR1 LNHDA, CDR2 SQIVND (reference sequence). The CDR3 has 12 residues. Here the CDR3 reads CASSEDTYGYTF. As DNA, the CDR3 is TGTGCCAGTAGCGAGGACACCTATGGCTACACCTTC.

The V and J genes are TRBV1 and TRBJ2-3; the table gives TRBD2 as D, unverified against the DNA. TRBV1 counts as a pseudogene. The CDR3 spans 17 residues. CDR3: CTSSQDGARGSADTQYF. CDR3 coding DNA: TGCACCAGCAGCCAAGATGGTGCGCGAGGCTCGGCAGATACGCAGTATTTT.

This chain connects TRBV10-1 to TRBJ1-5, with a possible D match to TRBD1 (6 bases). This CDR3 comprises 17 residues. Germline V CDR1 and CDR2: WNHNN, SYGVQD (reference sequence). V was shortened by 3 bases and J by 5 bases, with 20 bases between the two germline ends. This chain's CDR3 is CASSEREGGGRDQPQHF. The CDR3 nucleotides are TGCGCCAGCAGTGAAAGGGAGGGTGGGGGCAGGGATCAGCCCCAGCATTTT.

The chain combines TRBV5-4 with TRBJ2-2; possible D gene TRBD1, 6 bases. V shed 3 bases and J shed 7 bases, with 13 bases lying between them. Germline V CDR1 and CDR2: SGHNT, YYREEE (reference sequence). The CDR3 spans 14 residues. CDR3 DNA: TGTGCCAGCAGCTGGAGCACAGGGCGCGGGGAGCTGTTTTTT. Translated, it gives CASSWSTGRGELFF.

The V and J genes are TRBV5-1 and TRBJ1-2, with TRBD1 matching 8 bases. The V gene end was trimmed by 3 bases and the J gene end by 8 bases; junction bases not matched to a gene: 6. CDR3 size: 13 residues. The germline CDR1 and CDR2 sequences are SGHRS and YFSETQ. The CDR3 loop reads CASSSEDRGGYTF. Here the CDR3 DNA reads TGCGCCAGCAGCTCAGAAGACAGGGGCGGCTACACCTTC. Looking up the rest from reference TRBV5-1 and TRBJ1-2 gives the full variable domain: KAGVTQTPRYLIKTRGQQVTLSCSPISGHRSVSWYQQTPGQGLQFLFEYFSETQRNKGNFPGRFSGRQFSNSRSEMNVSTLELGDSALYLCASSSEDRGGYTFGSGTRLTVV.

The chain combines TRBV6-5 with TRBJ1-1; possible D gene TRBD1, 6 bases. The CDR3 spans 16 residues. V was shortened by 4 bases and J by 4 bases, with 19 bases between the two germline ends. Germline-derived CDR1 and CDR2 are MNHEY and SVGAGI. CDR3: CASSFRTDPPVTEAFF. The CDR3 DNA sequence: TGTGCCAGCAGTTTCCGGACAGACCCGCCAGTCACTGAAGCTTTCTTT.